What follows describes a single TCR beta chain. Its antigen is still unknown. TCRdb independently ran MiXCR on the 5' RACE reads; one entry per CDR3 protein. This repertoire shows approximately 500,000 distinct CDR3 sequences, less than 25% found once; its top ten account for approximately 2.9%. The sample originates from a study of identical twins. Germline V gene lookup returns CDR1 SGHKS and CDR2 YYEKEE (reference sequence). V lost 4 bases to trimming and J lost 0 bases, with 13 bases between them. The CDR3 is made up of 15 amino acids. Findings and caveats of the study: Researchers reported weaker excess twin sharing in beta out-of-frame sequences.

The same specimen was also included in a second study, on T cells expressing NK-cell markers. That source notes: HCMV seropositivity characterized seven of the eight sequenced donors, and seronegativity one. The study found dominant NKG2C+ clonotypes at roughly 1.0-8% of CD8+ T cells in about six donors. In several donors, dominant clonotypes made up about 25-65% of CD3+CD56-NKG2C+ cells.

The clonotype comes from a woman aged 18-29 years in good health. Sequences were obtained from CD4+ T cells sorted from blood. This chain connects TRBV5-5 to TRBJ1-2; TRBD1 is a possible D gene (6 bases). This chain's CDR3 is CASSPTGTTNYGYTF. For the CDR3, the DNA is TGTGCCAGCAGCCCGACCGGGACAACTAACTATGGCTACACCTTC.